The 5 T cell receptor beta chains listed next were all sequenced from one sample in a study of blood T cell repertoires in COVID-19. Sequenced by immunoSEQ multiplex PCR; TCRdb stores in-frame clones only, minus some. In the table there are some 76,000 clones, roughly 80% of which are singletons. The specimen sequenced was peripheral blood. These receptor sequences come from a woman in her fifties or sixties with acute or convalescent COVID-19.

V usage is TRBV7-2 and J usage is TRBJ2-3, with 7 bases that match TRBD1. CDR3 size: 17 residues. Looked up from germline, CDR1 is SGHTA and CDR2 is FQGNSA. V was pared by 4 bases and J by 6 bases, with 16 bases of the junction left unmatched. CDR3 nucleotide sequence: TGTGCCAGCAGCTCCACCTCAGGGACAGTCCCTCCGGATACGCAGTATTTT. Residues: CASSSTSGTVPPDTQYF.

The chain carries TRBV24-1 and TRBJ1-3, with D possibly TRBD1 on 5 matching bases. V dropped 2 bases and J dropped 0 bases, with 7 bases sitting between them. The germline gives CDR1 KGHDR, CDR2 SFDVKD. CDR3 length: 15 amino acids. The CDR3 DNA sequence: TGTGCCACCAGTGATTCGGGGGGCTCTGGAAACACCATATATTTT. Translated: CATSDSGGSGNTIYF.

The CDR3 DNA reads TGTGCTAGTGGTGACGGGACATACTACAATGAGCAGTTCTTC. It specifies CASGDGTYYNEQFF. The rearrangement links TRBV12-5 to TRBJ2-1, with a tentative D call TRBD1 (6 bases). Trimming stripped 5 bases from V and 3 bases from J, with 11 bases between. Germline V gene lookup returns CDR1 LGHNT and CDR2 FRNRAP. This CDR3 contains 14 residues.

In its sample, this clone was seen once. The J gene is TRBJ2-5, the V gene TRBV4-2; perhaps TRBD1 as D (6 bases). The CDR3 spans 14 residues. Trimming shortened V by 0 bases and J by 2 bases, and 7 bases separated the two germline ends. CDR1 LGHNA and CDR2 YNFKEQ come from the germline V gene. The CDR3 spells CASSQDTGQETQYF. The CDR3 bases are TGTGCCAGCAGCCAAGATACAGGGCAAGAGACCCAGTACTTC.

In the case of this clone: A much more abundant neighbour one base away suggests this may be a read error. The sample holds other DNA sequences that translate to the same CDR3. The chain uses TRBV10-1 and TRBJ2-2; 11 bases line up with TRBD1. CDR1 is WNHNN and CDR2 is SYGVQD in the germline V gene (reference sequence). CDR3 length: 15 amino acids. The CDR3, as DNA: TGTGCCAGCAACATGGGACAGGGGGGTTCCGGGGAGCTGTTTTTT. Encoded protein: CASNMGQGGSGELFF.